A single sample is the source of the 2 T cell receptor beta chains below, sequenced in a study of cytomegalovirus exposure and HLA in healthy donors. Primers: 60 Vbeta forward and 13 Jbeta reverse. The assay was immunoSEQ multiplex PCR, and TCRdb's table has in-frame clones only and misses some. The sample lists about 120,000 clones; 75% to 90% were seen once. Sequencing was done on a sample of PBMCs. The receptor source for this set is a female donor in good health and CMV-seropositive.

The chain uses TRBV29-1 and TRBJ1-1; TRBD1 is a possible D gene (5 bases). The CDR3 has 11 amino acids. Germline V gene data show CDR1 as SQVTM and CDR2 as ANQGSEA. V lost 6 bases to trimming and J lost 1 base, with 6 bases between them. The DNA for the CDR3 is TGCAGCGTAGGGGAGAACACTGAAGCTTTCTTT. Translating it yields CSVGENTEAFF. The full variable domain, completed using reference TRBV29-1 and TRBJ1-1, is SAVISQKPSRDICQRGTSLTIQCQVDSQVTMMFWYRQQPGQSLTLIATANQGSEATYESGFVIDKFPISRPNLTFSTLTVSNMSPEDSSIYLCSVGENTEAFFGQGTRLTVV.

This clone has a single count. This sequence joins TRBV7-3 and TRBJ2-2, with 7 bases aligning to TRBD1. The germline V gene has CDR1 SGHTA and CDR2 FQGTGA. Unmatched junction bases numbered 5, after V lost 4 bases and J lost 0 bases. The length of the CDR3 is 16 residues. CDR3 in amino acids: CASSSPGQPNTGELFF. CDR3 nucleotide sequence: TGTGCCAGCAGCTCGCCGGGACAGCCGAACACCGGGGAGCTGTTTTTT.